Sequencing of this T cell receptor (beta chain) was carried out in a study of post-analysis software for immune sequencing data. Study overall: Progressive-relapsing, secondary progressive and relapsing-remitting multiple sclerosis were among the disease courses included. Study results and limitations: Same-batch samples co-clustered strongly by F measure. A handful of TRBV segments were significantly more frequent in patients than in controls. TRBV5-6, TRBV5-1 and TRBV20-1 were among these segments. Significantly decreased normalized Chao1 diversity was recorded for multiple sclerosis patients relative to controls.

This CDR3 region has 13 residues. The V segment lost 7 bases and the J segment 4 bases; nucleotides outside the gene matches: 7. Germline-derived CDR1 and CDR2 are SQVTM and ANQGSEA. Every TCR beta cDNA library bore unique molecular identifiers. The yield from about 1 to 10 million T cells was roughly 500,000 cDNA molecules in total. TCRdb redid the calling of the PCR reads with MiXCR, one entry per CDR3 protein. Here the sample spans 700,000 to 800,000 distinct CDR3 sequences, 25% to 30% being singletons. Of note for this clonotype: Its antigen is currently unknown.

V usage is TRBV29-1 and J usage is TRBJ2-3; TRBD1 agrees at 8 bases. The TCR was taken from a girl under 18 with multiple sclerosis. The sequenced material came from blood. The CDR3 region is CSADRGGADTQYF. For the CDR3, the DNA is TGCAGCGCTGACAGGGGCGGCGCAGATACGCAGTATTTT.